The entry below describes one TCR beta chain. What this receptor recognizes is not known. No clone much larger than this one lies a single base away; base qualities are absent. Library construction relied on the immunoSEQ multiplex PCR assay. The multiplex PCR relied on a mix of 60 forward primers for TCR Vbeta segments and 13 reverse primers for TCR Jbeta segments. The CDR3 region of rearranged TCR beta genes was amplified from genomic DNA with a multiplex PCR assay. On the Illumina HiSeq System, the amplified TCR beta libraries were sequenced as 87-base-pair reads. Concerning the study's data processing: A later analysis counted some 80 million unique TCR beta chains across the 690 or so repertoires, and around 9.9 million of these chains were shared by at least two donors. To remove PCR and sequencing errors, raw reads were error-corrected and collapsed into unique sequences using a nearest-neighbor algorithm that merged closely related sequences. V, D and J gene segments were assigned by aligning CDR3 sequences to IMGT reference sequences. For a sequence to be retained, a match of at least six nucleotides to both a V gene segment and a J gene segment was required. Rearrangements were called productive when the CDR3 lacked stop codons and stayed in frame with V and J; all others were non-productive. CDR3 was defined according to IMGT convention as the region running from the second conserved V-encoded cysteine to the conserved J-encoded phenylalanine. In an earlier analysis of 587 of the donors, sequences lacking an unambiguous match to a single V gene segment were excluded. In an earlier analysis of approximately 500 of the donors, a V segment was called functional when productive rearrangements were above 56.7%, and segregating when the standard deviation between donors exceeded 5%. A statistical classification framework was built for diagnosing cytomegalovirus status from the catalog of TCR beta chain sequences. In a later analysis, V and J genes were assigned by comparing TCR nucleotide sequences against IMGT/GENE-DB human TR gene sequences. Using the TCRdist pipeline, a later analysis assigned CDR3 sequences along with most-parsimonious VDJ recombination scenarios. In a later analysis, each TCR beta chain was defined by its CDR3 amino acid sequence together with its V-gene family, and reads without a unique V-gene family were excluded. To address suspected cross-contamination and a sequencing artifact, a later analysis removed roughly 640 highly shared, low-generation-probability nucleotide sequences. In a later analysis, a clonal expansion index was calculated for each public chain from normalized within-repertoire ranks of inferred template counts. Generation probabilities in a later analysis came from a VDJ recombination model fitted to out-of-frame rearrangements, and those results were checked against IGoR. Hypergeometric tests were used in a later analysis to score TCR-TCR, TCR-HLA and TCR-CMV co-occurrence, with a repertoire-size bias correction applied to the TCR pairs. To estimate false discovery rates, a later analysis permuted the HLA or CMV assignments 20 times. A later analysis grouped co-occurring TCRs with DBSCAN, adding TCRdist sequence similarity when clustering within HLA-allele-positive subsets. Repertoires with fewer than 30,000 or more than 120,000 public chains were left out of co-occurrence clustering, as were four to six repertoires with anomalous nucleotide sharing. Held by TCRdb, this immuneACCESS table contains in-frame sequences only and omits some clones. Under half of the omission traces to an unresolved V gene where checked; the cause of the rest is unknown. Clone size and V and J calls were adopted from that table, with D and trimming inferred from the DNA. The sample has around 98,000 clones on record, 60% to 80% of them singletons. The ten top clones hold less than 1.5% of the sample.

The sample comes from a study of cytomegalovirus exposure and HLA in healthy donors (dated by TCRdb to the late 2010s). Study-level background: According to an earlier analysis of several hundred of the donors, roughly 180 million T cells yielded roughly 110 million unique TCR beta sequences and approximately 280 Gb of sequence data. An early release that covered about 600 HLA-typed donors contained about 290 gigabases of sequencing data and around 85 million unique TCR sequences. The genetic ancestry cluster associated with self-reported Caucasian donors included roughly 84% of the 300 to 400 genotyped donors. The aim of the study was to test whether cataloging public T cell receptors could identify signatures of past pathogen exposure. The study profiled the T cell repertoires of around 700 subjects by immunosequencing and related them to cytomegalovirus serostatus. A separate validation cohort of approximately 130 different subjects was used in addition to the roughly 720-subject first cohort. To predict cytomegalovirus infection status, the study combined high-throughput TCR immunosequencing, statistical association of individual TCRs with disease status, and machine learning. To study patterns of TCR occurrence, a later analysis re-analyzed previously published TCR beta repertoires from more than 550 donors and added high-resolution HLA genotyping. The later analysis used no new phenotypic data to find candidate immune exposures, relying instead on TCR beta sequences and their occurrence across donors. An earlier analysis of 500 to 650 of the donors applied high-throughput TCR beta sequencing to assess whether each TCR beta V gene segment acted as functional or pseudogenic. Donor age, sex, ethnicity and CMV serostatus were compiled together with the repertoire data. A later genetic analysis took genome-wide SNP genotypes for 398 of the 666 donors and used that subset as a discovery cohort. Every discovery cohort repertoire had been produced on one sequencing platform. Class I and class II HLA loci were covered by the typing at four-digit resolution. Typing coverage varied by locus: roughly 629-640 donors for A, B, C, DRB1 and DQB1; roughly 500 for DQA1; about 590 for DPA1; roughly 450 for DPB1. About five DR-DQ haplotypes were handled as single units for association and clustering, since linkage in the cohort was strong. Among around 400 genotyped donors of the cohort, an average of approximately 200,000 unique TCR beta nucleotide sequences was sequenced per donor, of which about 19% were non-productive. Overall results and qualifications from the work: A later analysis associated 15,000 to 20,000 TCR beta sequences with specific HLA alleles at a false discovery rate of 0.05. Broadly in line with IMGT annotations, most TCR beta V segments showed up in productive rearrangements about 90% or about 30% of the time in an earlier analysis of several hundred of the donors. Immune exposure information for the cohort was limited to CMV serostatus. When HLA alleles, especially DR and DQ, strongly co-occurred, TCR associations were difficult to assign to individual alleles. While some public TCRs were present in many individuals, most TCR sequences turned up only very rarely across donors. Because counts were too low, more than 15 rarely observed V segments, including chromosome 9 orphons, were left out of the earlier analysis of several hundred of the donors. The 87-base-pair reads could not distinguish some IMGT-functional V segments, including TRBV6-2 and TRBV6-3, so those segments were excluded. V-gene and J-gene trimming of TCR beta chains was associated with a missense DCLRE1C variant in a later genetic analysis, and the association was replicated in an independent cohort. Compared with the 666-donor mean, donors in an Asian-associated ancestry cluster had fewer N-insertions in productive TCRs, according to a later genetic analysis. Because HLA typing was unavailable for some donors at each locus, only the typed subset was used in association tests. Cytomegalovirus status was reported to be diagnosed by the classifier with high specificity and sensitivity in both the original and validation cohorts. The sequencing pipeline was judged likely to have produced a cluster of highly shared sequence variants as a technical artifact. According to a later analysis, most CMV-associated TCR beta chains appeared to be HLA-restricted, and the HLA associations seemed to be driven largely by CMV exposure. In the study, approximately 160 TCR beta chains were listed as associated with cytomegalovirus. A further reported finding was that TCR beta sequences accurately predicted the HLA-A and HLA-B alleles for most subjects in the first cohort. The authors suggested that the approach could potentially be generalized to other disease states and immunological phenotypes. In a later analysis, several top co-occurrence clusters were reported to appear linked to parvovirus B19, influenza, CMV and Epstein-Barr virus. In a later analysis, the rate of TCR association differed among HLA loci, with DRB1 alleles having the most associated TCRs and HLA-C alleles having the fewest. A later analysis found that HLA-associated TCR beta chains were more clonally expanded and had lower generation probabilities than equally common non-associated chains. A few of the identified cytomegalovirus-associated TCR beta chains were confirmed in vitro to be specific for cytomegalovirus antigens. Presence/absence analyses assumed roughly uniform sequencing depth across donors, an assumption that may not hold. Correlated functional status among segregating V segments might be attributable to linkage disequilibrium, but an unknown experimental factor could not be ruled out. This cohort had only TCR beta chains sequenced, and the lack of alpha or paired-chain data limited which features could be detected.

The cohort consisted of 650 to 850 healthy bone marrow donors. At the time of sampling, all cohort members were nominally healthy, though unrecorded immune exposures were likely present. The donor tested CMV seronegative and was one of the 352 seronegative cohort members. Every donor gave a peripheral blood sample, and the peripheral blood mononuclear cells from that sample were used for TCR beta sequencing. Genomic DNA was extracted from the blood cell samples with the Qiagen DNeasy Blood Extraction Kit. Taken from the germline V gene (reference sequence), the CDR1 and CDR2 loops are GTSNPN and SVGIG. The CDR3 measures 14 amino acids from cysteine to phenylalanine. Left in the record is the CDR3 DNA by itself, 42 bases read in frame from the first base. V is clipped by 2 bases and J by 0 bases, and the sequence between their germline boundaries is 9 bases long.

The receptor comes from a female donor in good health and CMV-seronegative. The sample consisted of PBMCs. The chain links TRBV30 with TRBJ2-3; no D gene is confidently identified. The nucleotide sequence reads TGTGCCTGGAGTATGGGCACTAGCACAGATACGCAGTATTTT. This yields the protein CAWSMGTSTDTQYF.